The entry below describes one T cell receptor (beta chain). The antigen remains undetermined. Assaying covered some 10^5 TCR templates per sample. Clones were sequenced by immunoSEQ multiplex PCR, and TCRdb holds only the in-frame ones, with some missing. The sample carries 100,000 or so clones, around 94% recorded once. The sample comes from a study of siplizumab effects on memory and regulatory T cells. Study results and limitations: Naive T cells seemed more diverse than memory cells; they also seemed major alloresponse contributors. Solely a minor proportion of alloreactive clones could be assigned to unstimulated subsets.

V lost 3 bases and J lost 6; bases outside the gene matches: 9. The CDR3 runs 14 residues. Germline V lookup: CDR1 GTSNPN, CDR2 SVGIG (reference sequence). This receptor was obtained from a human donor in good health. The sequencing sample was made of non-Treg CD4+ T cells sorted from blood. The chain has TRBV30 and TRBJ2-3, with TRBD2 matching over 7 bases. CDR3 loop: CAWRGGRPHDTQYF. The CDR3 DNA follows: TGTGCCTGGAGGGGGGGGAGGCCCCACGATACGCAGTATTTT.